The 22 T cell receptor beta chains presented below share a single source sample, sequenced in a study of cytomegalovirus exposure and HLA in healthy donors. A multiplex PCR was run with 60 Vbeta primers and 13 Jbeta primers. Profiled with immunoSEQ multiplex PCR; TCRdb holds only in-frame clones, not every one. The sample contains 95,000 to 150,000 clones, more than 55% of which appear only once. Sequenced sample: PBMCs. The receptor source for this set is a man aged 18 to 30 in good health and CMV-seronegative.

This chain links TRBV7-8 with TRBJ2-3, with TRBD1 matching over 7 bases. V lost 5 bases, J lost 6 bases, and 2 bases stayed unmatched. The germline V gene encodes CDR1 SGHVS and CDR2 FQNEAQ. This CDR3 contains 12 residues. CDR3 coding DNA: TGTGCCAGCAGCGTCAGGGGGGATACGCAGTATTTT. Amino acid sequence: CASSVRGDTQYF.

The chain carries TRBV4-1 and TRBJ2-1; possible D gene TRBD2, 5 bases. Trimming cost V 2 bases and J 6 bases, with 11 bases left between them. CDR3 length: 14 amino acids. Per germline, CDR1 MGHRA and CDR2 YSYEKL. The CDR3 DNA follows: TGCGCCAGCAGCCAATCCGGGGTCGGCAATGAGCAGTTCTTC. It is translated as CASSQSGVGNEQFF.

The rearrangement joins TRBV19 to TRBJ1-5; D is perhaps TRBD1 (6 bases). Germline V lookup: CDR1 LNHDA, CDR2 SQIVND (reference sequence). Trimming cost V 4 bases and J 8 bases, with 18 bases left between them. The CDR3 consists of 15 residues. The CDR3 DNA is TGTGCCAGTAGTACCCCCGGGGGGCGCAGGGAGCCCCAGCATTTT. It codes for CASSTPGGRREPQHF.

This clone was seen only a few times. This chain uses TRBV27 with TRBJ1-1; 7 nucleotides agree with TRBD1. Germline V gene data show CDR1 as MNHEY and CDR2 as SMNVEV (reference sequence). This CDR3 spans 14 amino acids. Trimming cost V 5 bases and J 1 base; bases outside gene matches: 4. The CDR3, as DNA: TGTGCCAGCAGTCCGGGACAGAAGAACACTGAAGCTTTCTTT. It translates to CASSPGQKNTEAFF.

The CDR3 nucleotides are TGTGCCAGCAGCTTGAAGGGGCACGGCACCGGGGAGCTGTTTTTT. It yields the protein CASSLKGHGTGELFF. This sequence joins TRBV5-8 and TRBJ2-2, with D tentatively TRBD1 (5 bases). This CDR3 region has 15 residues. V dropped 1 base and J dropped 4 bases, with 11 bases sitting between them. CDR1 and CDR2 from the germline V gene are SGHTS and YDEGEE.

The gene calls are TRBV7-2 and TRBJ1-2; TRBD1 aligns across 12 bases. Germline CDR1 SGHTA, CDR2 FQGNSA. J gave up 7 bases and V 4 bases, and 4 bases lay outside the gene matches. The CDR3 contains 14 residues. CDR3 bases: TGTGCCAGCAGCTCCGGGACAGGGGGCTCTGGCTACACCTTC. It translates to CASSSGTGGSGYTF.

The chain links TRBV7-6 to TRBJ1-1; D gene ambiguous. Germline lookup yields CDR1 SGHVS and CDR2 FNYEAQ. The CDR3 runs 19 residues. V dropped 2 bases and J dropped 1 base, with 23 bases sitting between them. The CDR3 loop is CASSLSHQSTGSRNTEAFF. As DNA, the CDR3 is TGTGCCAGCAGCTTAAGTCATCAGTCCACGGGGAGTCGGAACACTGAAGCTTTCTTT. The full variable domain, with the rest looked up from reference TRBV7-6 and TRBJ1-1, is GAGVSQSPRYKVTKRGQDVALRCDPISGHVSLYWYRQALGQGPEFLTYFNYEAQQDKSGLPNDRFSAERPEGSISTLTIQRTEQRDSAMYRCASSLSHQSTGSRNTEAFFGQGTRLTVV.

The chain carries TRBV15 and TRBJ2-7; TRBD1 matches at 10 bases. In germline, CDR1 is LNHNV, CDR2 YYDKDF (reference sequence). Unmatched junction bases numbered 2, after V lost 0 bases and J lost 0 bases. The CDR3 is 16 amino acids. CDR3 region: CATSRDRDRGSYEQYF. The CDR3 region has the DNA TGTGCCACCAGCAGAGATCGGGACAGGGGCTCCTACGAGCAGTACTTC. Filled out from reference TRBV15 and TRBJ2-7, the complete variable domain reads DAMVIQNPRYQVTQFGKPVTLSCSQTLNHNVMYWYQQKSSQAPKLLFHYYDKDFNNEADTPDNFQSRRPNTSFCFLDIRSPGLGDTAMYLCATSRDRDRGSYEQYFGPGTRLTVT.

The chain uses TRBV30 and TRBJ2-3; D ambiguous. Germline V CDR1 and CDR2: GTSNPN, SVGIG (reference sequence). The CDR3 contains 11 residues. Trimming removed 5 bases from V and 6 bases from J, with 9 bases in between. Written as DNA, the CDR3 is TGTGCCTGGGTCCTCGGGGATACGCAGTATTTT. Encoded protein: CAWVLGDTQYF.

This clone was detected only a few times. The chain carries TRBV18 and TRBJ2-7, with TRBD1 identical over 9 bases. Germline V gene sequence: CDR1 KGHSH, CDR2 LQKENI. The CDR3 totals 16 residues. The junction had 9 bases not matched to a gene; V was cut back by 2 bases and J by 4 bases. DNA of the CDR3: TGTGCCAGCTCACCAACCAGGCACGACAGGGGGTACGAGCAGTACTTC. Amino acid sequence: CASSPTRHDRGYEQYF.

The rearrangement uses TRBV6-1 and TRBJ1-1; no clear D. The CDR3 is 12 amino acids. From germline, CDR1 is MNHNS and CDR2 SASEGT. V was trimmed by 5 bases and J by 1 base, leaving 5 bases between them. The CDR3 coding sequence is TGTGCCAGCAGTCTAAAGAACACTGAAGCTTTCTTT. It specifies CASSLKNTEAFF.

The CDR3 is CAIRETAGGHYEQYF. The CDR3 DNA is TGTGCCATCAGGGAAACGGCAGGGGGTCACTACGAGCAGTACTTC. The chain links TRBV10-3 to TRBJ2-7; 7 nucleotides agree with TRBD1. With V trimmed by 6 bases and J by 3 bases, 11 bases remained unmatched. Per the germline V gene, CDR1 is ENHRY and CDR2 is SYGVKD. CDR3 size: 15 residues.

This clone was found a few times. This chain uses TRBV30 with TRBJ1-5; 7 nucleotides line up with TRBD1. Looked up from germline, CDR1 is GTSNPN and CDR2 is SVGIG (reference sequence). V was clipped by 0 bases and J by 4 bases; unmatched bases: 6. This CDR3 region has 15 residues. In DNA, the CDR3 is TGTGCCTGGAGTGTACGAGGGGGCGTAAATCAGCCCCAGCATTTT. Translating it yields CAWSVRGGVNQPQHF.

The chain has TRBV7-9 and TRBJ2-2; 13 bases align to TRBD2. Germline lookup yields CDR1 SEHNR and CDR2 FQNEAQ (reference sequence). The CDR3 spans 16 residues. V lost 5 bases, J lost 6 bases, and 6 bases stayed unmatched. CDR3 loop: CASSTRTSGSPGELFF. DNA for the CDR3: TGTGCCAGCAGCACCCGGACTAGCGGGAGTCCCGGGGAGCTGTTTTTT.

This rearrangement joins TRBV19 to TRBJ2-7; perhaps TRBD2 as D (5 bases). V was shortened by 1 base and J by 1 base, with 11 bases between the two germline ends. Germline-derived CDR1 and CDR2 are LNHDA and SQIVND (reference sequence). The CDR3 totals 15 residues. CDR3 DNA sequence: TGTGCCAGTAGTATAGGCGGGCTTTCTTCCTACGAGCAGTACTTC. As protein: CASSIGGLSSYEQYF.

The CDR3 DNA is TGTGCCAGTAGTATAGATACGGGGTTCGCTGAAGCTTTCTTT. It is translated as CASSIDTGFAEAFF. The chain has TRBV19 and TRBJ1-1; unclear D gene. CDR3 length: 14 amino acids. Germline CDR1 and CDR2: LNHDA and SQIVND (reference sequence). The V end was cut by 0 bases, the J end by 6 bases, with 11 bases between.

This chain uses TRBV6-4 with TRBJ2-2, with a weak D call TRBD2 (6 bases). The germline V gene has CDR1 MRHNA and CDR2 SNTAGT. The length of the CDR3 is 17 residues. Trimming cost V 8 bases and J 1 base, with 20 bases left between them. CDR3 DNA: TGTGCCAGCCGATCAGGAACCGGGAGCATGAACACCGGGGAGCTGTTTTTT. Encoded protein: CASRSGTGSMNTGELFF.

The chain links TRBV29-1 to TRBJ2-6, with D possibly matching TRBD1 (5 bases). Trimming stripped 5 bases from V and 0 bases from J, with 8 bases between. Germline loops: CDR1 SQVTM, CDR2 ANQGSEA. This CDR3 spans 14 amino acids. The CDR3 here is CSVRQNSGANVLTF. The CDR3 DNA is TGCAGCGTTCGACAGAACTCTGGGGCCAACGTCCTGACTTTC. Based on the CDR3 plus reference TRBV29-1 and TRBJ2-6, the full variable domain is SAVISQKPSRDICQRGTSLTIQCQVDSQVTMMFWYRQQPGQSLTLIATANQGSEATYESGFVIDKFPISRPNLTFSTLTVSNMSPEDSSIYLCSVRQNSGANVLTFGAGSRLTVL.

This clone was seen a single time. The chain is built from TRBV23-1 and TRBJ2-5, with D possibly being TRBD2 (6 bases). TRBV23-1 is sorted into the ORF group, with uncertain function. This CDR3 is built from 15 residues. Trimming took 2 bases from V and 4 from J, leaving 14 bases between them. Here the CDR3 reads CASSQAGPHGETQYF. The DNA for the CDR3 is TGCGCCAGCAGTCAAGCGGGGCCCCACGGAGAGACCCAGTACTTC.

This clone came up once. This chain connects TRBV9 to TRBJ2-7, with a weak D call TRBD2 (6 bases). The CDR3 extends over 13 amino acids. V was shortened by 4 bases and J by 1 base, with 9 bases between the two germline ends. Germline CDR1 is SGDLS and CDR2 is YYNGEE. CDR3 protein: CASSYRGSYEQYF. The CDR3 bases are TGTGCCAGCAGCTACCGGGGGTCCTACGAGCAGTACTTC.

The chain recombines TRBV6-1 with TRBJ2-7; 10 nucleotides line up with TRBD2. The CDR3 runs to 14 residues. Germline loops: CDR1 MNHNS, CDR2 SASEGT. J was trimmed by 2 bases and V by 7 bases; bases with no gene match: 5. The CDR3 bases are TGTGCCAGCACAAAGCGGGGGGGCACCTACGAGCAGTACTTC. This sequence encodes CASTKRGGTYEQYF.

This clone was seen a few times. The chain couples TRBV6-5 to TRBJ2-5, with TRBD2 matching 7 bases. Germline lookup yields CDR1 MNHEY and CDR2 SVGAGI. The CDR3 totals 15 residues. V shed 4 bases and J 4 bases; nucleotides not matched to a gene: 9. CDR3 loop: CASSFLAGVGETQYF. CDR3 DNA sequence: TGTGCCAGCAGTTTTCTCGCGGGGGTAGGAGAGACCCAGTACTTC.